This T cell receptor (beta chain) derives from a study of T-cell reconstitution after alpha-beta-depleted transplantation in children. Construction of the TCRbeta library involved unique molecular identifiers. TCRdb redid the calling of the PCR reads with MiXCR, one entry per CDR3 protein. This sample has about 540,000 distinct CDR3 sequences, with around 19% found just once. In germline, CDR1 is LGHNA, CDR2 YNFKEQ. The CDR3 runs to 13 residues. V was clipped by 4 bases and J by 0 bases, with 6 bases between them. This clonotype was detected many times. This clonotype was obtained from a human donor who donated a stem cell graft to a child with acute lymphoblastic leukemia. This specimen consisted of PBMCs from the stem cell graft donor, obtained from the stem cell graft. The chain employs TRBV4-2 and TRBJ1-1; D not resolved. The DNA for the CDR3 is TGTGCCAGCAGCCGGGAGATGAACACTGAAGCTTTCTTT. Residues: CASSREMNTEAFF.